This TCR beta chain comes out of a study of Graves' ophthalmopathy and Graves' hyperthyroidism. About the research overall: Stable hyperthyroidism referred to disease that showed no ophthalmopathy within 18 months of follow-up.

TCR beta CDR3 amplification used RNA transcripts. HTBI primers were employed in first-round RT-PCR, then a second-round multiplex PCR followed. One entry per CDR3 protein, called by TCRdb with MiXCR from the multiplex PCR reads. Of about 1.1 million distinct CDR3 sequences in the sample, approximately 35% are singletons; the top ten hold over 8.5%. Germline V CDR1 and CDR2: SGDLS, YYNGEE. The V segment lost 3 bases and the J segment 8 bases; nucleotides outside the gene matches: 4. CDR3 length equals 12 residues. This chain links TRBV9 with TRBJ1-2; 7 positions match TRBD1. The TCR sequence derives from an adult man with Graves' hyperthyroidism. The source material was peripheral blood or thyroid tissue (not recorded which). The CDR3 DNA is TGTGCCAGCAGCGCAGGGGGAAACGGCTACACCTTC. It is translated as CASSAGGNGYTF. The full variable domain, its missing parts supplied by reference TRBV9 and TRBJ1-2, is DSGVTQTPKHLITATGQRVTLRCSPRSGDLSVYWYQQSLDQGLQFLIQYYNGEERAKGNILERFSAQQFPDLHSELNLSSLELGDSALYFCASSAGGNGYTFGSGTRLTVV.